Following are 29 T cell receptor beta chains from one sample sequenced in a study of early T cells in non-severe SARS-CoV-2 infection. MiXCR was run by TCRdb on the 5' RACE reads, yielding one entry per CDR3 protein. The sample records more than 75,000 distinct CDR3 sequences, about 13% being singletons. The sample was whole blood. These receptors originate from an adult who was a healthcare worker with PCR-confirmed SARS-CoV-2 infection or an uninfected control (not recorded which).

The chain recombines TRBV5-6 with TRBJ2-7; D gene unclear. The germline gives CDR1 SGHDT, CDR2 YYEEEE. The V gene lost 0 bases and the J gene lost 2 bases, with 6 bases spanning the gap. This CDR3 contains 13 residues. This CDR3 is CASSLGPAYEQYF. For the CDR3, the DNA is TGTGCCAGCAGCTTGGGACCCGCCTACGAGCAGTACTTC.

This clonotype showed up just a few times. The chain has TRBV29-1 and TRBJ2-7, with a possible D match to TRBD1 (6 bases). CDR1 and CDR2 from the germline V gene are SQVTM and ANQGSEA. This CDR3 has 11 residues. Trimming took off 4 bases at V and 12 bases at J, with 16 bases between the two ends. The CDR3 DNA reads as TGCAGCGTTGCTACCGGACAGACTCGGTACTTC. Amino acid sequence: CSVATGQTRYF.

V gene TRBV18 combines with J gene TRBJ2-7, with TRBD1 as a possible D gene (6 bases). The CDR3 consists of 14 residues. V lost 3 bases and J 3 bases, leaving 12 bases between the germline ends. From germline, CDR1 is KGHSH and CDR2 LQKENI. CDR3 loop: CASSPGWTDYEQYF. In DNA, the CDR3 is TGTGCCAGCTCACCGGGGTGGACAGACTACGAGCAGTACTTC.

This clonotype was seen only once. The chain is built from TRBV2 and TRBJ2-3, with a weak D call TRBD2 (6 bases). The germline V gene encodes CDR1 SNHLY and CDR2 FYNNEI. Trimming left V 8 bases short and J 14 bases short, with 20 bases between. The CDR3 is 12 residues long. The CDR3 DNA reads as TGTGCCAGCGCCGACCGGGACTCCATAATGTATTTT. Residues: CASADRDSIMYF.

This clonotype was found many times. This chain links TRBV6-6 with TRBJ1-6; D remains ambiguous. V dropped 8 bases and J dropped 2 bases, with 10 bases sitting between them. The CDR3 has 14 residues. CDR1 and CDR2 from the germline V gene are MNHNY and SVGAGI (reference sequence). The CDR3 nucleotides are TGTGCCAGCGTCGGGGTCGCCTATAATTCACCCCTCCACTTT. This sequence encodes CASVGVAYNSPLHF.

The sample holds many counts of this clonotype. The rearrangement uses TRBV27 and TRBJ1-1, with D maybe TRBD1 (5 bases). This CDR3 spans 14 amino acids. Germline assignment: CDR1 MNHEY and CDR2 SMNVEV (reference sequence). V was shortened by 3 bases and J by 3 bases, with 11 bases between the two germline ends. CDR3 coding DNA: TGTGCCAGCAGTTTTGGGGGGGGAGACACTGAAGCTTTCTTT. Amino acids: CASSFGGGDTEAFF.

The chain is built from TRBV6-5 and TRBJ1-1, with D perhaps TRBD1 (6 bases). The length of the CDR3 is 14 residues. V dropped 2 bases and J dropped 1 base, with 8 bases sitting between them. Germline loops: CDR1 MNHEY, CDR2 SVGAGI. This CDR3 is CASSYDRKNTEAFF. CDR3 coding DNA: TGTGCCAGCAGTTACGACAGGAAGAACACTGAAGCTTTCTTT.

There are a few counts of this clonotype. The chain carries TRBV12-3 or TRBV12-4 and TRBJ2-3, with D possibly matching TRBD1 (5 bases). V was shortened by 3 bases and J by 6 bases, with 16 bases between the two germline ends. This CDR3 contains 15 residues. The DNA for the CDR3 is TGTGCCAGCAGTTTGGGGCGGAAGCCCCAGGATACGCAGTATTTT. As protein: CASSLGRKPQDTQYF.

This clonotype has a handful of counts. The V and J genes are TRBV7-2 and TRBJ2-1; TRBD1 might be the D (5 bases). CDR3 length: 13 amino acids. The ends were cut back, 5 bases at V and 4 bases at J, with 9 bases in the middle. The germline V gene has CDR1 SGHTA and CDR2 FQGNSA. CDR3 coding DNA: TGTGCCAGCAGCGTTCACAGGTACAATGAGCAGTTCTTC. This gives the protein CASSVHRYNEQFF.

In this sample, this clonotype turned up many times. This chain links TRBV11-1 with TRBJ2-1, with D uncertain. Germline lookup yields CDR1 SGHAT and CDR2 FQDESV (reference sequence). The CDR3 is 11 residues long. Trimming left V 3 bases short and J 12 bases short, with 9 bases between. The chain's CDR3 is CASSFGAVQFF. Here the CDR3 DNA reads TGTGCCAGCAGCTTTGGTGCGGTGCAGTTCTTC.

The CDR3 loop reads CASSQWMNSPLHF. The CDR3 DNA is TGTGCCAGCAGCCAATGGATGAATTCACCCCTCCACTTT. The chain uses TRBV6-5 and TRBJ1-6, with D uncertain. Germline assignment: CDR1 MNHEY and CDR2 SVGAGI. CDR3 size: 13 residues. Trimming shortened V by 6 bases and J by 7 bases, and 10 bases separated the two germline ends.

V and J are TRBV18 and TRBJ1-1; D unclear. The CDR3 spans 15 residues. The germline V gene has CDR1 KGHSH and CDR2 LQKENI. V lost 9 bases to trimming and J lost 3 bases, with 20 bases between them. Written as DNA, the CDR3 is TGTGCCAGATCATCCACCTCTGGGTCGGACACTGAAGCTTTCTTT. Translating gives CARSSTSGSDTEAFF.

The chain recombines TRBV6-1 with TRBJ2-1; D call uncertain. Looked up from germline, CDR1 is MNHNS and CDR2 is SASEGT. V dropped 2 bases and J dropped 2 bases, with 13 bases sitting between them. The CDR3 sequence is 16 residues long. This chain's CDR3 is CASSENGYQAYNEQFF. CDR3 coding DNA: TGTGCCAGCAGTGAAAATGGGTACCAAGCCTACAATGAGCAGTTCTTC.

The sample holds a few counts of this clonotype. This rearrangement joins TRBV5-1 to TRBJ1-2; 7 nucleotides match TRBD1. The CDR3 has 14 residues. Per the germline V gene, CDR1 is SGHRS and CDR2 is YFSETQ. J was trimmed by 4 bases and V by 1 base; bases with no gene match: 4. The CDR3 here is CASSLTGESYGYTF. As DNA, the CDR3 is TGCGCCAGCAGCTTGACAGGGGAGTCCTATGGCTACACCTTC.

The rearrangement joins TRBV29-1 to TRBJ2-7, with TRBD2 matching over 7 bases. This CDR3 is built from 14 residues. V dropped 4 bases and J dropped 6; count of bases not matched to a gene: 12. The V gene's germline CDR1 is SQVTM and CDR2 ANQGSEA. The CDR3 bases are TGCAGCGTTGTTTTCGGGTTTCCGGGGGGCGAGCAGTACTTC. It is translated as CSVVFGFPGGEQYF.

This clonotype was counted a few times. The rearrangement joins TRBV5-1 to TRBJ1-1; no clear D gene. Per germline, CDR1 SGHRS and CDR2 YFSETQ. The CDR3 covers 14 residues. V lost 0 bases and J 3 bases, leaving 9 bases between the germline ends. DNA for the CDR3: TGCGCCAGCAGCTTGGACCAGAAAGACACTGAAGCTTTCTTT. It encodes CASSLDQKDTEAFF.

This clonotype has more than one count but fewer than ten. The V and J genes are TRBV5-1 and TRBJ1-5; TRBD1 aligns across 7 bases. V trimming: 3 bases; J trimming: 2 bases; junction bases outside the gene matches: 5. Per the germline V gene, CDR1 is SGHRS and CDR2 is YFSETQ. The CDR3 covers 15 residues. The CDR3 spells CASSSTGARNQPQHF. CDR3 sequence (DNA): TGCGCCAGCAGCTCAACAGGGGCGCGCAATCAGCCCCAGCATTTT.

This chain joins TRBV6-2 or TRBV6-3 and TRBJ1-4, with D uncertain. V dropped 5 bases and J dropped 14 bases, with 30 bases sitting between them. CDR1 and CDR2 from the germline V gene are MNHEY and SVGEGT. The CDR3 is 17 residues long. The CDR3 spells CASSPGEAHGKTDDLFF. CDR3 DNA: TGTGCCAGCAGTCCCGGGGAAGCCCACGGAAAAACTGACGACCTGTTTTTT.

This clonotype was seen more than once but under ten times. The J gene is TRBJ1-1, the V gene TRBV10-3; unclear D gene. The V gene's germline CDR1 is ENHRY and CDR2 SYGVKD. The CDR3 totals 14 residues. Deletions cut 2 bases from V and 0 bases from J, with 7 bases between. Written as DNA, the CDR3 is TGTGCCATCAGTGAGCTTCAGGTGAACACTGAAGCTTTCTTT. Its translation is CAISELQVNTEAFF.

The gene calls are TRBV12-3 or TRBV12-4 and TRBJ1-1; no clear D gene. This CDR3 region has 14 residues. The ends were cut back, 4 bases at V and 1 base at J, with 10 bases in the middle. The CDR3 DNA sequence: TGTGCCAGCAGTTATGGCAGGTCGAACACTGAAGCTTTCTTT. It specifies CASSYGRSNTEAFF.

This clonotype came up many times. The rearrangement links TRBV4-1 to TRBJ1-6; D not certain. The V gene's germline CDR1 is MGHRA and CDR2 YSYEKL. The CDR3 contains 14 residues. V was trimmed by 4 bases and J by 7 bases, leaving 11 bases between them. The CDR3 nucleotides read TGCGCCAGCAGCCCCACCGGCAGCAATTCACCCCTCCACTTT. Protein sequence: CASSPTGSNSPLHF.

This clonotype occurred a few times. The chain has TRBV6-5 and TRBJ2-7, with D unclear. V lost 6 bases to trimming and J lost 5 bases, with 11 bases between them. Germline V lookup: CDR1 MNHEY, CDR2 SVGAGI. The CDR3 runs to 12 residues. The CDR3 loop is CASSPDGNEQYF. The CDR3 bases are TGTGCCAGCAGCCCCGACGGAAACGAGCAGTACTTC.

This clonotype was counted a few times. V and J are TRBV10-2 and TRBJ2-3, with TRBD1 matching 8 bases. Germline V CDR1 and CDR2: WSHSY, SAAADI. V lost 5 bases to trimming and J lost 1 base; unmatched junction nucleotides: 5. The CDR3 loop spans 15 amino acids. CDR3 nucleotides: TGCGCCAGCAGTATCTCGGGACAGGGCACAGATACGCAGTATTTT. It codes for CASSISGQGTDTQYF.

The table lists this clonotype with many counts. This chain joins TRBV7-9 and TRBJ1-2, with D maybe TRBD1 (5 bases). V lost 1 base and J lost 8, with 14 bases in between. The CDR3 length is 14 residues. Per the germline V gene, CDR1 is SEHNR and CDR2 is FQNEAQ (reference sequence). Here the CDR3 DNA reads TGTGCCAGCAGCTTAGAGCGCCTGGACAACGGCTACACCTTC. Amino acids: CASSLERLDNGYTF.

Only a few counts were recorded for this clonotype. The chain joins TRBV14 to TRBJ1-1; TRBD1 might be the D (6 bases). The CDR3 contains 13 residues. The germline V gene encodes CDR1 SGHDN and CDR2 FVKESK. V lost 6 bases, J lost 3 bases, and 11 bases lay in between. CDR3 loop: CASRGGADTEAFF. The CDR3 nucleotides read TGTGCCAGCAGAGGGGGGGCTGACACTGAAGCTTTCTTT.

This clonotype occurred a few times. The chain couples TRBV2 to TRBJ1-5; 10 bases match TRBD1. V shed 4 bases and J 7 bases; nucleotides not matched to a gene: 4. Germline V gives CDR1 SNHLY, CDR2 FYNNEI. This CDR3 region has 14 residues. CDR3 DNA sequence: TGTGCCAGCAGTGGACAGGGGGCCAGACAGCCCCAGCATTTT. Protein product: CASSGQGARQPQHF. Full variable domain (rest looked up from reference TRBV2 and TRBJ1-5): EPEVTQTPSHQVTQMGQEVILRCVPISNHLYFYWYRQILGQKVEFLVSFYNNEISEKSEIFDDQFSVERPDGSNFTLKIRSTKLEDSAMYFCASSGQGARQPQHFGDGTRLSIL.

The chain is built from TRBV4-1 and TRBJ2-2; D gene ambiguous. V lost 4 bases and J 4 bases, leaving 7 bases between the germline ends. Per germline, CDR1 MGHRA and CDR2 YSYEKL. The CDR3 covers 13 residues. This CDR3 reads CASSLPFTGELFF. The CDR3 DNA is TGCGCCAGCAGCCTACCTTTCACCGGGGAGCTGTTTTTT.

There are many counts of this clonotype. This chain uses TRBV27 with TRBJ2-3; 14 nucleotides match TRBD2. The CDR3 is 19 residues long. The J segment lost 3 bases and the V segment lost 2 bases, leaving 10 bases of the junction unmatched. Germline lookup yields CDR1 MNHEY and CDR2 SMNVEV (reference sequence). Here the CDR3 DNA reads TGTGCCAGCAGTTTAAGGGGACTAGCGGGAGATAGAGGGACAGATACGCAGTATTTT. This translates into CASSLRGLAGDRGTDTQYF.

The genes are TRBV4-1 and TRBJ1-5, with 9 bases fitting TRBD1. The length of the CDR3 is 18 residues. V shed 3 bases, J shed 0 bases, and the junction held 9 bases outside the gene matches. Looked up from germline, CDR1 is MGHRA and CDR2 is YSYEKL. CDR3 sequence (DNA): TGCGCCAGCAGCCAGCAGAGGGGGACAGGGAGTAGCAATCAGCCCCAGCATTTT. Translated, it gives CASSQQRGTGSSNQPQHF.